Listed here are 21 T cell receptor beta chains from one sample, sequenced in a study of blood T cells in healthy people across ages. The second PCR ran roughly 7 to 12 cycles with a sample-barcoded 5' primer and J-beta primers. TCRdb processed the 5' RACE reads anew with MiXCR; each CDR3 protein has one entry. The sample contains roughly 720,000 distinct CDR3 sequences, approximately 55% of which appear only once. The sequenced sample was blood. The receptors stem from an elderly man in good health.

Only one count was recorded for this clonotype. The CDR3 here is CASRSGTGGHQPQHF. The CDR3 DNA follows: TGTGCCAGCAGGAGCGGGACAGGCGGACATCAGCCCCAGCATTTT. This rearrangement joins TRBV27 to TRBJ1-5, with 8 bases fitting TRBD1. Germline V gene data show CDR1 as MNHEY and CDR2 as SMNVEV (reference sequence). Trimming cost V 6 bases and J 5 bases; bases outside gene matches: 9. This CDR3 has 15 amino acids.

This clonotype occurred a few times. The chain employs TRBV11-2 and TRBJ2-3, with D possibly matching TRBD1 (5 bases). V lost 8 bases, J lost 14 bases, and 20 bases lay in between. In germline, CDR1 is SGHAT, CDR2 FQNNGV. The CDR3 contains 12 residues. The DNA of the CDR3 is TGTGCCAGCTCACCGGACCGCCAGGGCGCGTATTTT. Protein: CASSPDRQGAYF.

Comment on this clonotype: Mismatch with germline at one junction end may stem from a read error. This sequence joins TRBV5-1 and TRBJ2-6; TRBD2 aligns across 10 bases. The length of the CDR3 is 18 residues. Germline loops: CDR1 SGHRS, CDR2 YFSETQ. Written as DNA, the CDR3 is TGCGTCAGCAGCCCGGGACTAGCGAAAACCTCTGGGGCCAACGTCCTGACTTTC. Translated, it gives CVSSPGLAKTSGANVLTF.

J is TRBJ2-6 and V is TRBV12-3 or TRBV12-4, with D perhaps matching TRBD1 or TRBD2 (5 bases each). The CDR3 contains 17 residues. V lost 5 bases to trimming and J lost 5 bases, with 19 bases between them. CDR3 protein: CASSPPPGRPRANVLTF. The CDR3, as DNA: TGTGCCAGCAGTCCGCCTCCAGGGAGACCACGGGCCAACGTCCTGACTTTC.

This clonotype was recorded a few times. This chain uses TRBV29-1 with TRBJ2-7; a weak D match, TRBD2 (5 bases). The ends were cut back, 7 bases at V and 4 bases at J, with 20 bases in the middle. The V gene's germline CDR1 is SQVTM and CDR2 ANQGSEA. The length of the CDR3 is 14 residues. CDR3 nucleotides: TGCAGCGCCCTCTGGCCTAGCCCTCGTTACGAGCAGTACTTC. Translating gives CSALWPSPRYEQYF.

This clonotype showed up just a few times. V is TRBV7-2 and J is TRBJ2-3; D gene unclear. V shed 2 bases and J shed 6 bases, with 15 bases lying between them. Germline CDR1 is SGHTA and CDR2 is FQGNSA. The CDR3 runs 15 residues. CDR3 DNA sequence: TGTGCCAGCAGCTTAACCCGCCAAATGGTCGATACGCAGTATTTT. It encodes CASSLTRQMVDTQYF.

The chain couples TRBV20-1 to TRBJ2-5; TRBD2 is a possible D gene (5 bases). V was clipped by 0 bases and J by 1 base, with 15 bases between them. This CDR3 contains 16 residues. Per germline, CDR1 DFQATT and CDR2 SNEGSKA (reference sequence). The CDR3 DNA reads as TGCAGTGCTAGAGATTGGCGTGGGAGCCTCCAAGAGACCCAGTACTTC. Its translation: CSARDWRGSLQETQYF.

The V and J genes are TRBV7-9 and TRBJ1-5; 7 nucleotides match TRBD1. There are 12 residues in the CDR3. V lost 6 bases and J lost 7; bases outside the gene matches: 3. CDR1 is SEHNR, CDR2 FQNEAQ, per germline (reference sequence). The CDR3 DNA is TGTGCCAGCAGGACAGGGCACCAGCCCCAGCATTTT. Encoded protein: CASRTGHQPQHF.

This clonotype was picked up a small number of times. The chain links TRBV5-1 to TRBJ2-1, with 9 bases aligning to TRBD2. CDR1 is SGHRS and CDR2 is YFSETQ in the germline V gene. V shed 4 bases, J shed 4 bases, and the junction held 6 bases outside the gene matches. The CDR3 spans 15 residues. The CDR3 spells CASSPSGNLYNEQFF. The CDR3 DNA reads TGCGCCAGCAGCCCTAGCGGGAATTTATACAATGAGCAGTTCTTC.

The J gene is TRBJ2-1, the V gene TRBV5-1; D is ambiguous. The CDR3 has 14 residues. CDR1 and CDR2 from the germline V gene are SGHRS and YFSETQ. V dropped 0 bases and J dropped 6 bases, with 10 bases sitting between them. The CDR3 here is CASSLGGRTNEQFF. As DNA, the CDR3 is TGCGCCAGCAGCTTGGGTGGCAGAACCAATGAGCAGTTCTTC.

This sequence joins TRBV4-2 and TRBJ2-3; 11 nucleotides match TRBD2. Germline values: CDR1 LGHNA, CDR2 YNFKEQ. Trimming took 4 bases from V and 4 from J; bases not matched to a gene: 13. The CDR3 is 18 amino acids. CDR3 DNA: TGTGCCAGCAGCCCACGCCTCCTAGCGGGAGGTTTTGCAGATACGCAGTATTTT. Residues: CASSPRLLAGGFADTQYF.

This clonotype was counted only a few times. The chain is built from TRBV9 and TRBJ2-5; D not resolved. The J call may be wrong; the DNA end is better matched by TRBJ2-7. Germline V gene sequence: CDR1 SGDLS, CDR2 YYNGEE. This CDR3 has 13 amino acids. The CDR3 nucleotides read TGTGCCAGCAGCGCCGGAAATCTGGGCGAGCAGTACTTC. Protein product: CASSAGNLGEQYF.

The chain combines TRBV6-6 with TRBJ2-7, with 8 bases that match TRBD2. Germline assignment: CDR1 MNHNY and CDR2 SVGAGI (reference sequence). CDR3 length equals 15 residues. Trimming took 11 bases from V and 7 from J; bases not matched to a gene: 19. The CDR3 protein is CASHRAGGSYNEQYF. CDR3 nucleotide sequence: TGTGCCTCTCACCGGGCGGGAGGCTCCTACAATGAGCAGTACTTC.

V gene TRBV7-3 combines with J gene TRBJ1-2; 10 bases are a match to TRBD1. The CDR3 length is 14 residues. Germline V gene data show CDR1 as SGHTA and CDR2 as FQGTGA. The ends lost 6 bases at V and 4 bases at J; junction bases unmatched: 5. The CDR3 nucleotides read TGTGCCAGCAGTTCGACAGGGGGCGCCTATGGCTACACCTTC. Translation: CASSSTGGAYGYTF. Complete variable domain (other parts from reference TRBV7-3 and TRBJ1-2): GAGVSQTPSNKVTEKGKYVELRCDPISGHTALYWYRQSLGQGPEFLIYFQGTGAADDSGLPNDRFFAVRPEGSVSTLKIQRTERGDSAVYLCASSSTGGAYGYTFGSGTRLTVV.

The chain carries TRBV20-1 and TRBJ2-1, with D perhaps assigned TRBD1 or TRBD2 (5 bases each). From germline, CDR1 is DFQATT and CDR2 SNEGSKA (reference sequence). This CDR3 region has 12 residues. The V end lost 7 bases, the J end lost 8 bases, and 15 bases lay between the germline ends. The chain's CDR3 is CSGEGRLDEQFF. CDR3 sequence (DNA): TGCAGTGGCGAGGGGAGACTCGATGAGCAGTTCTTC.

With respect to this clonotype: Germline is not matched at one junction end, which may reflect a read error. The chain combines TRBV28 with TRBJ2-5; weak D call: TRBD2 (8 bases). The CDR3 is made up of 14 amino acids. Germline-derived CDR1 and CDR2 are MDHEN and SYDVKM. The CDR3 DNA reads as TGTACCAGCAGGGGGGGGACTAGCCAAGAGACCCAGTACTTC. Translation: CTSRGGTSQETQYF.

Concerning this clonotype: Compared with germline, one end of the junction differs, possibly owing to a read error. The chain links TRBV20-1 to TRBJ1-6; D perhaps matches TRBD1 (5 bases). The germline gives CDR1 DFQATT, CDR2 SNEGSKA (reference sequence). The CDR3 runs to 15 residues. CDR3 coding DNA: TGCGGTGCTAGAGATCGGCAGGGTGCACATTCACCCCTCCACTTT. This encodes CGARDRQGAHSPLHF.

This clonotype showed up just a few times. V and J are TRBV20-1 and TRBJ2-4; a possible D gene is TRBD2 (6 bases). The DNA end is more similar to TRBJ2-7, so the J call may be wrong. The CDR3 sequence is 14 residues long. Germline V gene lookup returns CDR1 DFQATT and CDR2 SNEGSKA (reference sequence). The CDR3 loop reads CSAMVEGSLREQYF. The CDR3 DNA reads as TGCAGTGCTATGGTGGAGGGGAGTCTCCGCGAGCAGTACTTC.

V and J are TRBV5-1 and TRBJ1-4, with TRBD1 as a possible D gene (5 bases). This CDR3 has 13 residues. CDR1 is SGHRS, CDR2 YFSETQ, per germline. Between the trimmed V and J ends, which lost 4 bases and 8 bases, there was a span of 12 bases. The CDR3 protein is CASSLGPGEKLFF. The CDR3 bases are TGCGCCAGCAGCCTGGGACCGGGAGAAAAACTGTTTTTT.

This chain links TRBV12-3 or TRBV12-4 with TRBJ1-1, with TRBD1 identical over 7 bases. The CDR3 has 15 amino acids. V shed 2 bases, J shed 0 bases, and the junction held 3 bases outside the gene matches. DNA for the CDR3: TGTGCCAGCAGTTTAATAGGGGGCATGAACACTGAAGCTTTCTTT. Amino acid sequence: CASSLIGGMNTEAFF.

The chain is built from TRBV10-3 and TRBJ1-4, with a possible D match to TRBD1 (5 bases). V lost 7 bases, J lost 8 bases, and 17 bases lay in between. CDR1 and CDR2 from the germline V gene are ENHRY and SYGVKD. CDR3 length equals 14 residues. CDR3 coding DNA: TGTGCCATCAAAGGGACGTCTGACGGGGAAAAACTGTTTTTT. Its translation is CAIKGTSDGEKLFF.